These 3 T cell receptor beta chains came from one sample sequenced in a study of blood T cell repertoires in COVID-19. Assay used: immunoSEQ multiplex PCR; TCRdb lists only in-frame clones, some missing. The table shows 98,000 or so clones, with about 85% occurring only once. Material: peripheral blood. The source is an older woman with acute or convalescent COVID-19.

The V call is TRBV2, the J call TRBJ1-6; 7 positions agree with TRBD1. This CDR3 has 14 residues. CDR1 is SNHLY and CDR2 is FYNNEI in the germline V gene. V dropped 8 bases and J dropped 5; count of bases not matched to a gene: 6. The CDR3 here is CASSQGQNNSPLHF. DNA of the CDR3: TGTGCCAGCTCCCAGGGACAGAATAATTCACCCCTCCACTTT. The complete variable domain, with remaining parts taken from reference TRBV2 and TRBJ1-6, reads EPEVTQTPSHQVTQMGQEVILRCVPISNHLYFYWYRQILGQKVEFLVSFYNNEISEKSEIFDDQFSVERPDGSNFTLKIRSTKLEDSAMYFCASSQGQNNSPLHFGNGTRLTVT.

This chain uses TRBV28 with TRBJ1-5, with D unclear. This CDR3 is built from 14 residues. Germline CDR1 and CDR2: MDHEN and SYDVKM. The germline V and J ends were trimmed by 8 bases and 4 bases, with 15 bases remaining between them. The CDR3: CASQSGSKNQPQHF. The CDR3 DNA reads TGTGCCAGCCAATCCGGGTCGAAAAATCAGCCCCAGCATTTT.

The chain has TRBV29-1 and TRBJ1-1; D remains ambiguous. The CDR3 spans 14 residues. Trimming took 1 base from V and 3 from J, leaving 12 bases between them. Germline V gene sequence: CDR1 SQVTM, CDR2 ANQGSEA. The CDR3 loop is CSVEGRRRDTEAFF. As DNA, the CDR3 is TGCAGCGTTGAAGGGAGGAGAAGGGACACTGAAGCTTTCTTT.